This TCR beta chain is drawn from a study of shared clonotypes between healthy human individuals. TCRdb's table, derived via immunoSEQ multiplex PCR, lists solely in-frame clones and lacks some. The data contain about 470,000 clones, around 79% of them seen just once; the ten biggest clones take up roughly 13%. The CDR3 extends over 14 amino acids. Germline V lookup: CDR1 WSHSY, CDR2 SAAADI. The ends were cut back, 2 bases at V and 0 bases at J, with 7 bases in the middle. Caucasian adults living in Nashville, Tennessee, provided all samples. The source of this sequence is a woman between 40 and 55 years old in good health. Some clones in this sample may be carry-over from other donors' samples. This chain uses TRBV10-2 with TRBJ1-1; D is ambiguous. Specimen: PBMCs. The CDR3 loop reads CASSERRLNTEAFF. The CDR3 DNA reads as TGCGCCAGCAGTGAGAGGCGCCTGAACACTGAAGCTTTCTTT.